This T cell receptor beta chain was documented in a study of T cell responses to AZD1222 COVID-19 vaccine. General study points: Most donors were white British and more were female, and clonal diversity was possibly underestimated. Nearly half of unique spike-specific TCRs reportedly avoided B.1.351 and B.1.1.7 mutated regions.

Trimming shortened V by 0 bases and J by 0 bases, and 14 bases separated the two germline ends. Germline V gives CDR1 MNHEY, CDR2 SVGEGT. CDR3 length: 18 amino acids. Points on this clone: The antigen is undetermined.

Clones were sequenced by immunoSEQ multiplex PCR, and TCRdb holds only the in-frame ones, with some missing. The sample lists about 120,000 clones; 90% to 95% were seen once. The sequencing here drew on peripheral blood, taken on day 0 of AZD1222 vaccination. The chain carries TRBV6-2 or TRBV6-3 and TRBJ2-2; the D gene is possibly TRBD1 (5 bases). The sequence was collected from an adult in good health. The CDR3, as DNA: TGTGCCAGCAGTTACTCTTTCCAGGGCCCATCGAACACCGGGGAGCTGTTTTTT. The encoded protein is CASSYSFQGPSNTGELFF.